This passage covers 28 T cell receptor beta chains from one sample sequenced in a study of T cells in tuberculosis. Indicated time point: new active TB diagnosis, blood taken before or within 7 days of starting treatment. The protocol was immunoSEQ multiplex PCR, while the TCRdb copy is restricted to in-frame clones and leaves out a portion. The repertoire holds about 30,000 clones, 92% seen once, with 5.5% to 8% in the top ten. The sample was PBMCs, taken at tuberculosis diagnosis. The origin of the receptors is an adult with tuberculosis.

The V call is TRBV28, the J call TRBJ2-7; maybe TRBD2 (5 bases). The V gene lost 5 bases and the J gene lost 0 bases, with 11 bases spanning the gap. Germline assignment: CDR1 MDHEN and CDR2 SYDVKM. The CDR3 is 14 residues long. CDR3 sequence: CASSLTSPSYEQYF. CDR3 in DNA: TGTGCCAGCAGTCTTACTAGTCCCTCCTACGAGCAGTACTTC.

The CDR3 coding sequence is TGTGCCAGCAGCCTAGGGCCAGGGGGAGAAAAACTGTTTTTT. This sequence encodes CASSLGPGGEKLFF. This chain uses TRBV5-4 with TRBJ1-4; 7 bases fit TRBD1. V dropped 4 bases and J dropped 8; count of bases not matched to a gene: 8. The length of the CDR3 is 14 residues. Germline assignment: CDR1 SGHNT and CDR2 YYREEE (reference sequence).

The chain joins TRBV19 to TRBJ1-5; a possible D gene is TRBD1 (6 bases). From germline, CDR1 is LNHDA and CDR2 SQIVND (reference sequence). Trimming cost V 3 bases and J 5 bases, with 11 bases left between them. The CDR3 length is 14 residues. The CDR3 DNA sequence: TGTGCCAGTAGTATGTTGACAGGTGATCAGCCCCAGCATTTT. It specifies CASSMLTGDQPQHF. Based on the CDR3 plus reference TRBV19 and TRBJ1-5, the full variable domain is DGGITQSPKYLFRKEGQNVTLSCEQNLNHDAMYWYRQDPGQGLRLIYYSQIVNDFQKGDIAEGYSVSREKKESFPLTVTSAQKNPTAFYLCASSMLTGDQPQHFGDGTRLSIL.

The chain recombines TRBV28 with TRBJ1-2, with 9 bases fitting TRBD1. Trimming at V came to 1 base and at J to 4 bases, leaving 4 bases not matched to a gene. CDR1 is MDHEN, CDR2 SYDVKM, per germline. The CDR3 is made up of 15 amino acids. For the CDR3, the DNA is TGTGCCAGCAGTTTATCGACAGGGGGAATCTATGGCTACACCTTC. Translated: CASSLSTGGIYGYTF.

The V and J genes are TRBV5-8 and TRBJ1-2, with a possible D match to TRBD1 (5 bases). The ends were cut back, 2 bases at V and 6 bases at J, with 8 bases in the middle. This CDR3 region has 12 residues. Germline-derived CDR1 and CDR2 are SGHTS and YDEGEE. The CDR3 sequence is CASSLSGHGYTF. CDR3 in DNA: TGTGCCAGCAGCTTATCAGGGCATGGCTACACCTTC.

V is TRBV5-1 and J is TRBJ2-5; a possible D gene is TRBD2 (5 bases). Deletions cut 1 base from V and 2 bases from J, with 12 bases between. CDR1 and CDR2 from the germline V gene are SGHRS and YFSETQ. CDR3 size: 15 residues. The CDR3 is CASSLSSAVQETQYF. Here the CDR3 DNA reads TGCGCCAGCAGCTTGTCGTCAGCGGTACAAGAGACCCAGTACTTC.

The chain employs TRBV15 and TRBJ2-1; D is perhaps TRBD2 (6 bases). Trimming took 3 bases from V and 5 from J, leaving 11 bases between them. Per the germline V gene, CDR1 is LNHNV and CDR2 is YYDKDF (reference sequence). The CDR3 is 14 residues long. The DNA for the CDR3 is TGTGCCACCAGCAGCCGGGGGATGAACAATGAGCAGTTCTTC. As protein: CATSSRGMNNEQFF.

The rearrangement uses TRBV15 and TRBJ1-4; D is undetermined. The CDR3 totals 15 residues. Germline-derived CDR1 and CDR2 are LNHNV and YYDKDF (reference sequence). V lost 0 bases, J lost 5 bases, and 10 bases lay in between. CDR3 sequence reads: CATSRDGQLNEKLFF. Written as DNA, the CDR3 is TGTGCCACCAGCAGAGATGGCCAGTTGAATGAAAAACTGTTTTTT.

The V and J genes are TRBV10-3 and TRBJ2-1; TRBD1 aligns across 7 bases. The CDR3 extends over 14 amino acids. With 4 bases clipped from V and 8 bases from J, the junction kept 8 bases outside the gene matches. From germline, CDR1 is ENHRY and CDR2 SYGVKD. The CDR3 nucleotides are TGTGCCATCAGTGCACCGAATACAGGGGATGAGCAGTTCTTC. Protein sequence: CAISAPNTGDEQFF.

The chain employs TRBV7-2 and TRBJ2-5; 7 positions agree with TRBD2. The CDR3 length is 14 residues. Germline CDR1 and CDR2: SGHTA and FQGNSA. The V gene end was trimmed by 2 bases and the J gene end by 5 bases; junction bases not matched to a gene: 5. The CDR3 coding sequence is TGTGCCAGCAGCTTAAACCCAGCGGGGGAGACCCAGTACTTC. Translation gives CASSLNPAGETQYF.

The V gene is TRBV30, the J gene TRBJ1-2; D unresolved. CDR1 is GTSNPN, CDR2 SVGIG, per germline (reference sequence). The CDR3 is 12 residues long. V dropped 8 bases and J dropped 6 bases, with 16 bases sitting between them. The CDR3 nucleotides are TGTGCCCACCCGCGCGGGTATAATGGCTACACCTTC. Its protein is CAHPRGYNGYTF.

The V call is TRBV7-2, the J call TRBJ2-1; 9 positions match TRBD1. This CDR3 spans 14 amino acids. CDR1 is SGHTA, CDR2 FQGNSA, per germline. V gave up 3 bases and J gave up 6 bases; unmatched junction bases: 3. For the CDR3, the DNA is TGTGCCAGCAGCTTCTGGACAGGGGTCAATGAGCAGTTCTTC. Translated: CASSFWTGVNEQFF.

The gene calls are TRBV7-3 and TRBJ2-1, with TRBD1 matching over 8 bases. Losses at the gene ends were 4 bases for V and 1 base for J; bases not matched to a gene: 3. The germline CDR1 and CDR2 sequences are SGHTA and FQGTGA. The CDR3 is 15 amino acids. This CDR3 reads CASSSDRGSYNEQFF. CDR3 sequence (DNA): TGTGCCAGCAGCTCCGACAGGGGTTCCTACAATGAGCAGTTCTTC.

This clone was observed once. DNA for the CDR3: TGTGCCAGCAGCGTAGTGGGGGGGCAGACCGGGGAGCTGTTTTTT. Amino acids: CASSVVGGQTGELFF. The V gene is TRBV9, the J gene TRBJ2-2; D is perhaps TRBD2 (7 bases). From germline, CDR1 is SGDLS and CDR2 YYNGEE. The CDR3 has 15 residues. The germline V and J ends were trimmed by 0 bases and 5 bases, with 11 bases remaining between them.

J is TRBJ1-1 and V is TRBV30; D is perhaps TRBD1 (6 bases). The CDR3 runs 13 residues. Germline values: CDR1 GTSNPN, CDR2 SVGIG (reference sequence). Trimming pared 4 bases from V and 4 bases from J, leaving 13 bases between. CDR3 amino acids: CAWNTGWSTEAFF. CDR3 nucleotides: TGTGCCTGGAACACAGGGTGGAGCACTGAAGCTTTCTTT.

This sequence joins TRBV4-1 and TRBJ2-1, with D tentatively TRBD2 (6 bases). Trimming shortened V by 6 bases and J by 6 bases, and 24 bases separated the two germline ends. Germline V CDR1 and CDR2: MGHRA, YSYEKL. The CDR3 has 17 amino acids. CDR3: CASSHRSLRDDRNEQFF. The CDR3 bases are TGCGCCAGCAGTCACAGATCCCTGCGGGACGACCGCAATGAGCAGTTCTTC.

This sequence joins TRBV30 and TRBJ2-1; a possible D gene is TRBD1 (6 bases). Trimming cost V 0 bases and J 4 bases, with 16 bases left between them. Germline V lookup: CDR1 GTSNPN, CDR2 SVGIG (reference sequence). The CDR3 consists of 16 residues. CDR3 nucleotides: TGTGCCTGGAGTGTAGGGGGTTCGGGACCGTACAATGAGCAGTTCTTC. Translating it yields CAWSVGGSGPYNEQFF.

V and J are TRBV7-6 and TRBJ2-1; 7 positions match TRBD2. The ends lost 5 bases at V and 2 bases at J; junction bases unmatched: 6. Per the germline V gene, CDR1 is SGHVS and CDR2 is FNYEAQ. This CDR3 has 15 residues. DNA for the CDR3: TGTGCCAGCAGCCCTGGAGCGGGAACCTACAATGAGCAGTTCTTC. Translating gives CASSPGAGTYNEQFF.

V and J are TRBV15 and TRBJ2-2, with 7 bases fitting TRBD2. CDR1 is LNHNV and CDR2 is YYDKDF in the germline V gene (reference sequence). V lost 8 bases and J lost 0; bases outside the gene matches: 3. CDR3 length: 14 residues. Here the CDR3 DNA reads TGTGCCACCTCCAGCGGGACGAACACCGGGGAGCTGTTTTTT. This translates into CATSSGTNTGELFF.

The V gene is TRBV28, the J gene TRBJ1-2; no clear D. The CDR3 length is 11 residues. Trimming took 6 bases from V and 3 from J, leaving 5 bases between them. Germline assignment: CDR1 MDHEN and CDR2 SYDVKM. The CDR3 DNA reads as TGTGCCAGCAGGGCAGACTATGGCTACACCTTC. Its translation is CASRADYGYTF.

The CDR3 DNA is TGTGCCTGGAGCGGGAATCGTCTAGGGTGGGCTTTCTTT. Protein sequence: CAWSGNRLGWAFF. The chain combines TRBV30 with TRBJ1-1; no clear D. Germline V gene lookup returns CDR1 GTSNPN and CDR2 SVGIG (reference sequence). The CDR3 length is 13 residues. Between the trimmed V and J ends, which lost 3 bases and 11 bases, there was a span of 19 bases.

This chain uses TRBV5-8 with TRBJ1-5; TRBD1 aligns across 7 bases. Germline trimming cut 2 bases from V and 3 bases from J; bases unmatched to any gene: 5. Germline CDR1 and CDR2: SGHTS and YDEGEE. CDR3 length: 15 residues. CDR3 protein: CASSFFDRVNQPQHF. DNA of the CDR3: TGTGCCAGCAGCTTTTTTGACAGGGTCAATCAGCCCCAGCATTTT. Full variable domain (rest looked up from reference TRBV5-8 and TRBJ1-5): EAGVTQSPTHLIKTRGQQATLRCSPISGHTSVYWYQQALGLGLQFLLWYDEGEERNRGNFPPRFSGRQFPNYSSELNVNALELEDSALYLCASSFFDRVNQPQHFGDGTRLSIL.

The J gene is TRBJ2-7, the V gene TRBV7-2; 8 bases match TRBD2. Germline V lookup: CDR1 SGHTA, CDR2 FQGNSA. The CDR3 consists of 12 residues. The ends lost 11 bases at V and 3 bases at J; junction bases unmatched: 6. CDR3 loop: CASGLDLYEQYF. CDR3 nucleotide sequence: TGTGCCTCGGGACTAGACCTCTACGAGCAGTACTTC. Variable domain in full (rest from reference TRBV7-2 and TRBJ2-7): GAGVSQSPSNKVTEKGKDVELRCDPISGHTALYWYRQSLGQGLEFLIYFQGNSAPDKSGLPSDRFSAERTGGSVSTLTIQRTQQEDSAVYLCASGLDLYEQYFGPGTRLTVT.

This chain uses TRBV7-6 with TRBJ2-7, with D possibly matching TRBD1 (5 bases). The V end lost 2 bases, the J end lost 2 bases, and 7 bases lay between the germline ends. The length of the CDR3 is 13 residues. Germline V gene sequence: CDR1 SGHVS, CDR2 FNYEAQ. CDR3 sequence reads: CASSLPRAYEQYF. Here the CDR3 DNA reads TGTGCCAGCAGCTTACCCAGGGCCTACGAGCAGTACTTC.

This chain uses TRBV19 with TRBJ2-7, with 11 nucleotides matching TRBD2. J gave up 4 bases and V 5 bases, and 4 bases lay outside the gene matches. Germline V gene data show CDR1 as LNHDA and CDR2 as SQIVND (reference sequence). The CDR3 consists of 14 residues. The CDR3 reads CASSLAGGPYEQYF. Written as DNA, the CDR3 is TGTGCCAGTAGTTTAGCGGGGGGGCCTTACGAGCAGTACTTC.

This clone appeared once. The chain joins TRBV6-1 to TRBJ1-1; 7 positions agree with TRBD1. This CDR3 is built from 14 residues. Germline loops: CDR1 MNHNS, CDR2 SASEGT. V was clipped by 4 bases and J by 1 base; unmatched bases: 3. The CDR3 DNA is TGTGCCAGCAGTGCCCGACAGGGGAACACTGAAGCTTTCTTT. Encoded protein: CASSARQGNTEAFF.

The chain couples TRBV5-1 to TRBJ2-1; TRBD1 matches at 9 bases. Germline V gene sequence: CDR1 SGHRS, CDR2 YFSETQ. CDR3 length: 14 amino acids. V lost 0 bases, J lost 6 bases, and 1 base stayed unmatched. CDR3: CASSLGQGVNEQFF. The CDR3 DNA is TGCGCCAGCAGCTTGGGACAGGGGGTCAATGAGCAGTTCTTC.

V gene TRBV9 combines with J gene TRBJ2-7; 9 nucleotides align to TRBD1. The CDR3 covers 15 residues. Germline CDR1 reads SGDLS; CDR2 reads YYNGEE. V was clipped by 0 bases and J by 4 bases; unmatched bases: 5. CDR3 amino acids: CASSVEGQGNYEQYF. CDR3 nucleotides: TGTGCCAGCAGCGTAGAAGGACAGGGGAATTACGAGCAGTACTTC.